The following is a TCR beta chain sequence with its context. This clonotype was detected a few times. The target of this receptor is not known. No much larger clone is present one base from it, and per-base qualities are unavailable. The data derive from a study of T-cell reconstitution after alpha-beta-depleted transplantation in children listed by TCRdb under 2016. A note on the overall study: The study quantitatively tracked T-cell immune reconstitution after TCRalphabeta/CD19-depleted allogeneic hematopoietic cell transplantation in children using TCR repertoire profiling.

Library creation used PCR. The listed sequencing device is Illumina HiSeq 2500. TCR libraries were prepared with molecular barcoding, using unique molecular identifiers to normalize TCRbeta repertoire quantification. TCRdb passed the public sequencing reads through fastp at Q25 and MiXCR, retaining productive beta sequences. Each CDR3 protein gets just one entry, which takes the most common genes and DNA from the rows behind it. The sample table holds hundreds of thousands of distinct CDR3 sequences, of which roughly 17% were seen once. The ten most abundant clones make up 1.1% of the sample. V gives up 2 bases and J gives up 0 bases, and the segment between their germline ends measures 8 bases. From a lookup of the germline V gene (reference sequence), CDR1 and CDR2 are GTSNPN and SVGIG. The CDR3 starts with the cysteine, ends with the phenylalanine, and has 14 residues. Only the CDR3 region is kept as DNA, spanning 42 bases read in frame from base 1.

The sequences come from PBMCs from the stem cell graft donor, collected from the stem cell graft. The rearranged chain carries TRBV30 and TRBJ1-5; confidence is insufficient to name the D gene. The source is a human donor who donated a stem cell graft to a child with acute myeloid leukemia. The DNA reads as follows: TGTGCCTGGAGTTTTGCCAGTAGCAATCAGCCCCAGCATTTT. Translated, it reads CAWSFASSNQPQHF.